The source of this T cell receptor beta chain is a study of identical twins. Regarding the study as a whole: Models predicted less out-of-frame TCR alpha sharing in monozygotic twins than was found. Instead of following the same donors, the conclusions were based on cross-sectional statistical analysis. For out-of-frame alpha sequences shared by twins, low generation probability was in excess.

This clonotype was counted ten times or more. No antigen is known for it. With template switching, a universal primer site was added, and the cDNA carried unique molecular identifiers. MiXCR, run by TCRdb on the 5' RACE reads, gives a single entry per CDR3 protein. The table lists roughly 350,000 distinct CDR3 sequences, roughly 9% of them singletons. Germline V lookup: CDR1 SGHVS, CDR2 FQNEAQ. With 6 bases clipped from V and 1 base from J, the junction kept 12 bases outside the gene matches. CDR3 length: 18 residues. Sequenced: naive T cells sorted from blood. This clonotype was sampled from a woman aged 45-60 years in good health. The chain couples TRBV7-8 to TRBJ2-5; TRBD2 matches 12 bases. CDR3 sequence reads: CASSQGLAGSPVQETQYF. The CDR3 DNA reads TGTGCCAGCAGTCAAGGACTAGCGGGATCCCCCGTCCAAGAGACCCAGTACTTC.